Listed below are T cell receptor beta chains from one sample, sequenced in a study of pediatric ulcerative colitis. Data came from immunoSEQ multiplex PCR; TCRdb stores just in-frame clones and leaves some out. The sample records more than 50,000 clones, 75% to 85% being singletons. Sequenced sample: blood. These receptors were taken from a boy between 10 and 17 years old with moderate ulcerative colitis. Each CDR3 is given with its conserved first and last residue. Each record gives: D gene, V gene, clone size, J gene, CDR3 DNA, CDR3 protein. The D gene is left open where the match is weak. A row's size may be missing; if present it is once, few, many or a size class.

>.|TRBV7-2|.|TRBJ2-1
TGTGCCAGCAGCCAACAGGGACAAGTAGATTACAATGAGCAGTTCTTC
CASSQQGQVDYNEQFF
>.|TRBV6-1|few|TRBJ1-2
TGTGCCAGCAGCCAGGGATATGGCTACACCTTC
CASSQGYGYTF
>TRBD1|TRBV14|.|TRBJ2-2
TGTGCCAGCAGCAGCCGACAGGGCGTCACCGGGGAGCTGTTTTTT
CASSSRQGVTGELFF
>.|TRBV19|.|TRBJ1-2
TGTGCCAGTAGTATAGCCTCCGGGGGCTACACCTTC
CASSIASGGYTF
>TRBD2|TRBV11-3|.|TRBJ2-5
TGTGCCAGCAGCCGAGGGAGCGGGACCTTCCAAGAGACCCAGTACTTC
CASSRGSGTFQETQYF
>.|TRBV14|.|TRBJ1-2
TGTGCCAGCAGCCCCCTAGTATTGAGCAGGGAGTTGCATGGCTACACCTTC
CASSPLVLSRELHGYTF
>.|TRBV30|.|TRBJ1-2
TGTGCCTGGACAGGGTCCTCCATACTCTATGGCTACACCTTC
CAWTGSSILYGYTF
>TRBD1|TRBV7-3|.|TRBJ2-5
TGTGCCAGCAGCTCGACCGGGACAGGGGGCTTGGAGACCCAGTACTTC
CASSSTGTGGLETQYF
>.|TRBV27|.|TRBJ1-1
TGTGCCAGCAGTTTAAACGGGCCGGGACTTGAAGCTTTCTTT
CASSLNGPGLEAFF
>.|TRBV11-3|.|TRBJ2-7
TGTGCCAGCAGCTTATCCGGGACCTACGAGCAGTACTTC
CASSLSGTYEQYF
>.|TRBV11-2|.|TRBJ1-2
TGTGCCAGCAGCTTCCCGTACGGGAGATATGGCTACACCTTC
CASSFPYGRYGYTF
>.|TRBV20-1|.|TRBJ1-5
TGCAGTGCAGGGGAGGGACAGCCCCAGCATTTT
CSAGEGQPQHF
>TRBD2|TRBV4-1|.|TRBJ2-7
TGCGCCAGCAGCCAAGATCGTCTAGCGGGATTAAGCTCCTACGAGCAGTACTTC
CASSQDRLAGLSSYEQYF
>.|TRBV29-1|once|TRBJ2-7
TGCAGCGTTGAACCGGACGGAAACTACGAGCAGTACTTC
CSVEPDGNYEQYF
>TRBD2|TRBV7-2|.|TRBJ2-7
TGTGCCAGCAGCTTCCAAAGCGGGGGGGGAAACTACGAGCAGTACTTC
CASSFQSGGGNYEQYF
>.|TRBV11-1|.|TRBJ1-6
TGTGCCAGCAGCGGAAACGGACTGACGGATTCACCCCTCCACTTT
CASSGNGLTDSPLHF
>.|TRBV7-2|.|TRBJ2-2
TGTGCCAGCAGCTTAAATCCGGGGGCGGCCGGGGAGCTGTTTTTT
CASSLNPGAAGELFF
>TRBD1|TRBV19|few|TRBJ2-1
TGTGCCAGTAGTCCTCGACCCGACAGGGATGAGCAGTTCTTC
CASSPRPDRDEQFF
>.|TRBV7-9|few|TRBJ2-7
TGTGCCAGCAGCTTAATGAGAGGAACCTACTACGAGCAGTACTTC
CASSLMRGTYYEQYF
>TRBD2|TRBV20-1|.|TRBJ2-7
TGCAGTGTATCGGGGGGTATCGAGCAGTACTTC
CSVSGGIEQYF
>.|TRBV7-2|once|TRBJ2-1
TGTGCCAGCAGCTCCGGGAGCTCCTACAATGAGCAGTTCTTC
CASSSGSSYNEQFF
>.|TRBV6-4|.|TRBJ2-3
TGTGCCAGCACTCCCCAGGGGATCCCCACAGATACGCAGTATTTT
CASTPQGIPTDTQYF
>.|TRBV7-2|.|TRBJ2-1
TGTGCCAGCAGTTCATTTGGATCGGGTTTCTACAATGAGCAGTTCTTC
CASSSFGSGFYNEQFF
>.|TRBV7-9|.|TRBJ2-5
TGTGCCAGCGAGGGGCGACAAGAGACCCAGTACTTC
CASEGRQETQYF
>.|TRBV5-5|.|TRBJ2-1
TGTGCCAGCAGCCTAGGGTTGACTGAGCAGTTCTTC
CASSLGLTEQFF
>.|TRBV7-3|.|TRBJ2-3
TGTGCCAGCAGCCAACAAACCGGGAGCCGGGCAGATACGCAGTATTTT
CASSQQTGSRADTQYF
>TRBD2|TRBV9|once|TRBJ2-1
TGTGCCAGCAGCCAACCGGCTAGCGGGGGGCCGAGCTCCTACAATGAGCAGTTCTTC
CASSQPASGGPSSYNEQFF
>TRBD1|TRBV28|.|TRBJ1-2
TGTGCCAGCAGCCCCGGGACAGGGGGCGTACGAGGCTACACCTTC
CASSPGTGGVRGYTF
>TRBD2|TRBV5-1|.|TRBJ2-1
TGCGCCAGCAGCTTGGTAACTAGCGGCTACAATGAGCAGTTCTTC
CASSLVTSGYNEQFF
>.|TRBV7-5|.|TRBJ2-4
TGTGTCAGAAGCTTGAGGAAGGGAAGGACCAAAAACATTCAGTACTTC
CVRSLRKGRTKNIQYF
>TRBD2|TRBV27|.|TRBJ2-7
TGTGCCAGCAGTTTCCAGGGACTAGATGCGCAGTACTTC
CASSFQGLDAQYF
>.|TRBV7-2|once|TRBJ2-5
TGTGCCAGCAGCTCCCCCGCTCAGTATCCAGAGACCCAGTACTTC
CASSSPAQYPETQYF
>.|TRBV7-9|once|TRBJ1-4
TGTGCCAGCAGCTTAGGAGTGGAACTGTTTTTT
CASSLGVELFF